The clone carrying this TCR beta chain has just one count. The same CDR3 can be traced to other DNA sequences in this sample. In germline, CDR1 is DFQATT, CDR2 SNEGSKA (reference sequence). V was shortened by 6 bases and J by 0 bases, with 5 bases between the two germline ends. This CDR3 comprises 11 residues. This sample is drawn from a study of shared clonotypes between healthy human individuals. Study context: The people who gave samples were a couple of women and a few men aged 18 to 49.

Evenly divided among several immunoSEQ plates was the genomic DNA of each subset. Clones were sequenced by immunoSEQ multiplex PCR, and TCRdb holds only the in-frame ones, with some missing. This table holds around 500,000 clones, approximately 82% found once. The chain links TRBV20-1 to TRBJ2-5, with no clear D. This receptor was obtained from a woman aged 40 to 50 in good health. Some clones in this sample may be carry-over from other donors' samples. Sequenced: PBMCs. The CDR3 region has the DNA TGCAGTGCCCTGTACCAAGAGACCCAGTACTTC. Translating gives CSALYQETQYF.